This paragraph covers one T cell receptor (beta chain) sequence. This specimen belongs to a study of blood T cell repertoires in COVID-19. Study details: PBMCs, B-cell-depleted T cells, or T cells provided the cDNA or gDNA that made up the material.

The V gene lost 5 bases and the J gene lost 5 bases, with 10 bases spanning the gap. CDR3 length: 12 residues. Per germline, CDR1 MDHEN and CDR2 SYDVKM. As handled by the study authors: Nucleated cell counts were estimated from reference gene primer amplification. The method was immunoSEQ multiplex PCR; TCRdb's version includes in-frame clones alone and lacks a portion of them. From that table come the V and J calls and clone size; the DNA was used to work out D and trimming. The sample shows over 30,000 clones, about 83% of them seen only once. Specimen: peripheral blood. The sequence was collected from a man in his forties or fifties with acute or convalescent COVID-19. The chain combines TRBV28 with TRBJ2-7; D ambiguous. The CDR3 is CASSTREDEQYF. CDR3 nucleotides: TGTGCCAGCAGTACCCGAGAGGACGAGCAGTACTTC.